The source of this TCR beta chain is a study of follicular helper T cells after annual influenza vaccination. Turning to the study itself: Some donors were sampled over the 2013-2014, 2014-2015 and 2015-2016 vaccinations. Notes on the study in general: Day 7 ICOS+CD38+ clones later appeared mostly in ICOS-CD38- cTfh.

CDR1 SGHTA and CDR2 FQGNSA come from the germline V gene. Deletions cut 5 bases from V and 11 bases from J, with 17 bases between. This CDR3 comprises 13 residues. This table comes from immunoSEQ multiplex PCR, and its TCRdb copy is limited to in-frame clones, with some not included. This sample yields 8,000 to 8,500 clones, of which about four fifths are seen a single time; around 1% belongs to the top ten. Documented time point: 2014-2015 season, pre-vaccination. Concerning this clone itself: Its matching antigen is unknown.

The rearrangement joins TRBV7-2 to TRBJ2-3; TRBD1 is a possible D gene (5 bases). Sequenced here: CXCR5+ CD38- circulating T follicular helper cells from blood, sampled on the day of influenza vaccination. Subset given: circulating Tfh, non-naive CD4+CXCR5+PD-1+ (ICOS+CD38+ or ICOS-CD38-). This TCR was sampled from an adult who received the influenza vaccine. In DNA, the CDR3 is TGTGCCAGCAGCGAGACAGACCGTCGCTGGCAGTATTTT. Its protein product is CASSETDRRWQYF.